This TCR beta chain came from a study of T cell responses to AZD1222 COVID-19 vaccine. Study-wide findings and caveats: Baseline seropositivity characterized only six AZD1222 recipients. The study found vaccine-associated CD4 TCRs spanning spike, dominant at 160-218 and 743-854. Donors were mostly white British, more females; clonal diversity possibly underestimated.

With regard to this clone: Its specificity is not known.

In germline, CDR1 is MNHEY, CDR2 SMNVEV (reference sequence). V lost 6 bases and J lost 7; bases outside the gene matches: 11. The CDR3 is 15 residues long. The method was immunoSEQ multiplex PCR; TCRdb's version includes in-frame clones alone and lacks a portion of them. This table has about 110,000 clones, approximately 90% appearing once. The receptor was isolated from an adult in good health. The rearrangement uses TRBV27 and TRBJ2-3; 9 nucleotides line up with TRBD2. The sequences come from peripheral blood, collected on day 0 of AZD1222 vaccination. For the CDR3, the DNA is TGTGCCAGCAGCCACTCGGCGGGGGGGTTAAATACGCAGTATTTT. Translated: CASSHSAGGLNTQYF.